One T cell receptor (beta chain) is described in this entry. This table comes from immunoSEQ multiplex PCR, and its TCRdb copy is limited to in-frame clones, with some not included. Of about 50,000 clones in the sample, 84% were seen once. Germline CDR1 SQVTM, CDR2 ANQGSEA. J gave up 2 bases and V 4 bases, and 5 bases lay outside the gene matches. CDR3 length: 14 amino acids. The sample comes from a study of OX40 agonist ivuxolimab in advanced cancers. Background on the study: At 0.01 to 10 mg/kg, ivuxolimab was administered intravenously to patients every 2 weeks.

The sequenced sample was CD4+ or CD8+ T cells sorted from blood, obtained in a trial of the OX40 agonist ivuxolimab. This rearrangement joins TRBV29-1 to TRBJ1-1; TRBD1 aligns across 9 bases. This TCR derives from an adult with an advanced solid tumor such as melanoma, head and neck, liver or kidney cancer. The CDR3 sequence: CSVAGTGLNTEAFF. In DNA, the CDR3 is TGCAGCGTTGCCGGGACAGGGCTCAACACTGAAGCTTTCTTT.